These 7 T cell receptor beta chains came from one sample sequenced in a study of T cells in Graves' hyperthyroidism and ophthalmopathy. Researchers took RNA transcripts and amplified the TCR beta CDR3 regions from them. With the HTBI primer set, the TCR CDR3 went through a first round of RT-PCR. MiXCR, applied by TCRdb to the multiplex PCR reads, yields one record per CDR3 protein. The sample contains about 280,000 distinct CDR3 sequences, 20% to 30% of which appear only once. Material: blood. The receptor source for this set is a man aged 35-49 years with Graves' hyperthyroidism that later progressed to Graves' ophthalmopathy.

This clonotype appeared many times. The J gene is TRBJ1-1, the V gene TRBV2; no reliable D call. This CDR3 comprises 13 residues. Germline CDR1 is SNHLY and CDR2 is FYNNEI. The V gene lost 8 bases and the J gene lost 1 base, with 11 bases spanning the gap. CDR3 DNA: TGTGCCAGCCAGAAGGACTGGAACACTGAAGCTTTCTTT. Residues: CASQKDWNTEAFF. Looking up the rest from reference TRBV2 and TRBJ1-1 gives the full variable domain: EPEVTQTPSHQVTQMGQEVILRCVPISNHLYFYWYRQILGQKVEFLVSFYNNEISEKSEIFDDQFSVERPDGSNFTLKIRSTKLEDSAMYFCASQKDWNTEAFFGQGTRLTVV.

In its sample, this clonotype was seen many times. This rearrangement joins TRBV6-2 or TRBV6-3 to TRBJ1-2; D ambiguous. Germline V lookup: CDR1 MNHEY, CDR2 SVGEGT. The ends were cut back, 2 bases at V and 0 bases at J, with 10 bases in the middle. The CDR3 covers 15 residues. The CDR3, as DNA: TGTGCCAGCAGTTACCTGAGCGGGTCTAACTATGGCTACACCTTC. The encoded protein is CASSYLSGSNYGYTF.

This clonotype was counted ten times or more. The chain uses TRBV10-1 and TRBJ2-4, with D perhaps TRBD1 or TRBD2 (5 bases each). Germline V gives CDR1 WNHNN, CDR2 SYGVQD (reference sequence). Trimming took off 5 bases at V and 8 bases at J, with 13 bases between the two ends. The CDR3 has 13 amino acids. The CDR3 reads CASSSGPLDIQYF. In DNA, the CDR3 is TGCGCCAGCAGTTCGGGACCCTTGGACATTCAGTACTTC.

This chain connects TRBV2 to TRBJ2-6; D not certain. Germline V gene sequence: CDR1 SNHLY, CDR2 FYNNEI. V was shortened by 3 bases and J by 0 bases, with 9 bases between the two germline ends. The CDR3 runs 16 residues. CDR3 residues: CASSEARASGANVLTF. For the CDR3, the DNA is TGTGCCAGCAGTGAGGCCCGAGCCTCTGGGGCCAACGTCCTGACTTTC.

The V call is TRBV20-1, the J call TRBJ2-7; tentative D call: TRBD2 (6 bases). This CDR3 spans 13 amino acids. V was shortened by 6 bases and J by 7 bases, with 19 bases between the two germline ends. Germline assignment: CDR1 DFQATT and CDR2 SNEGSKA (reference sequence). In DNA, the CDR3 is TGCAGTGCATTGACCTATAGCGGTTATGAGCAGTACTTC. It is translated as CSALTYSGYEQYF.

The sample holds many counts of this clonotype. The junction differs from germline at one of its ends, possibly a read error. This chain joins TRBV24-1 and TRBJ2-2; D may correspond to TRBD1 or TRBD2 (5 bases each). Germline values: CDR1 KGHDR, CDR2 SFDVKD. CDR3 length: 13 amino acids. The DNA of the CDR3 is TGTGCCGCCAGGGACGCGAACACCGGGGAGCTGTTTTTT. Its translation is CAARDANTGELFF.

The chain recombines TRBV6-2 or TRBV6-3 with TRBJ2-3, with 12 positions matching TRBD2. Trimming removed 2 bases from V and 1 base from J; junction bases left unmatched: 4. This CDR3 has 17 amino acids. Per the germline V gene, CDR1 is MNHEY and CDR2 is SVGEGT. CDR3 sequence: CASSYVTSGSGTDTQYF. The DNA for the CDR3 is TGTGCCAGCAGTTACGTGACTAGCGGGAGCGGCACAGATACGCAGTATTTT.